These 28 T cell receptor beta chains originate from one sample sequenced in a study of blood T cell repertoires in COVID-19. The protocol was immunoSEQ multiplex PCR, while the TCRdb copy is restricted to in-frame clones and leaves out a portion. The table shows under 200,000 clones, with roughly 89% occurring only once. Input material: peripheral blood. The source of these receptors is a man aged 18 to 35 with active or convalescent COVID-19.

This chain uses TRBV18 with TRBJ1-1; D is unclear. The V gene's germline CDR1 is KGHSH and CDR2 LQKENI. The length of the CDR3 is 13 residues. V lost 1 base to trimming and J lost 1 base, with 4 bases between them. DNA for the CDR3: TGTGCCAGCTCACCACGGGCGAACACTGAAGCTTTCTTT. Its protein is CASSPRANTEAFF.

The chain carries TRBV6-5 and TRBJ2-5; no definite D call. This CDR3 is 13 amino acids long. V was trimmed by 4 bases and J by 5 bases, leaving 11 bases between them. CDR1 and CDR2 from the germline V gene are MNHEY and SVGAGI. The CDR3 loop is CASSSRPTETQYF. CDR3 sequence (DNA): TGTGCCAGCAGTTCCCGCCCTACGGAGACCCAGTACTTC.

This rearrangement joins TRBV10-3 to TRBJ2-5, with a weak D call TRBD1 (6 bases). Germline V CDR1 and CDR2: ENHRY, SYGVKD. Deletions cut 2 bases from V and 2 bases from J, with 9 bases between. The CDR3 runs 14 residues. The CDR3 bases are TGTGCCATCAGTGAGGGGGGCGGGCAAGAGACCCAGTACTTC. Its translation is CAISEGGGQETQYF.

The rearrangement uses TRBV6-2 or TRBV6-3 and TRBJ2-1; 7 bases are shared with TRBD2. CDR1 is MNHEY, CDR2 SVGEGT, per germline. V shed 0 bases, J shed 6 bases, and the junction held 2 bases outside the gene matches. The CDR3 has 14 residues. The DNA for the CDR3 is TGTGCCAGCAGTTACTCGGGAGGGGCCAATGAGCAGTTCTTC. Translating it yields CASSYSGGANEQFF.

CDR3 sequence: CASRQTQLSRGYTF. CDR3 nucleotide sequence: TGTGCCAGCAGGCAGACACAACTTTCACGGGGCTACACCTTC. This sequence joins TRBV5-4 and TRBJ1-2, with no clear D. V was trimmed by 5 bases and J by 8 bases, leaving 19 bases between them. Looked up from germline, CDR1 is SGHNT and CDR2 is YYREEE (reference sequence). The CDR3 has 14 amino acids.

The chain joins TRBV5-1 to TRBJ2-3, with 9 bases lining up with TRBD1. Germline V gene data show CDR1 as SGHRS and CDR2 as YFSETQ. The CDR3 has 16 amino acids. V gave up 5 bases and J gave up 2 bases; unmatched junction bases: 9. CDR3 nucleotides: TGCGCCAGCAGGATCGCCGGGACAGGGACCACAGATACGCAGTATTTT. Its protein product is CASRIAGTGTTDTQYF.

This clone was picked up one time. Here the CDR3 reads CASSDPGTGNVKAFF. CDR3 DNA: TGTGCCAGCAGCGATCCCGGGACAGGGAACGTAAAAGCTTTCTTT. V is TRBV7-6 and J is TRBJ1-1; 9 nucleotides line up with TRBD1. CDR1 SGHVS and CDR2 FNYEAQ come from the germline V gene. V lost 5 bases, J lost 9 bases, and 13 bases stayed unmatched. This CDR3 has 15 residues.

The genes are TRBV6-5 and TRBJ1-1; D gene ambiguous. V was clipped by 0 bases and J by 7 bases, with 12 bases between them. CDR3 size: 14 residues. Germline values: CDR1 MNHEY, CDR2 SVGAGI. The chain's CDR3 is CASSYSRRENEAFF. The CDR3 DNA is TGTGCCAGCAGTTACTCTCGTAGGGAGAATGAAGCTTTCTTT.

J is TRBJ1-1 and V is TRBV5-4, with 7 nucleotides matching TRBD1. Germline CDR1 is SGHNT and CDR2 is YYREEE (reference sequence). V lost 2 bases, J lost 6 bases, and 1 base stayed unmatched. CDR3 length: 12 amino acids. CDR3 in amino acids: CASSFGTAEAFF. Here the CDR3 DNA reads TGTGCCAGCAGCTTCGGGACAGCTGAAGCTTTCTTT.

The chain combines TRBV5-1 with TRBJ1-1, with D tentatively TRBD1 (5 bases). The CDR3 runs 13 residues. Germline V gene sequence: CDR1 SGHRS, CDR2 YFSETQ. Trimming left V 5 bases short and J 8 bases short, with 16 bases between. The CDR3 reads CASSYDSSPEAFF. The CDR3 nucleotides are TGCGCCAGCAGTTACGACAGTAGCCCAGAAGCTTTCTTT.

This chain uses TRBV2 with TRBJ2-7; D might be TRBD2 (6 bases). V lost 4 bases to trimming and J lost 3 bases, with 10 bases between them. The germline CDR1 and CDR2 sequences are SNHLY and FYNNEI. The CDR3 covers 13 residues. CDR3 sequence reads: CASSVGTYYEQYV. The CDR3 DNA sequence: TGTGCCAGCAGTGTAGGGACTTACTACGAGCAGTACGTC.

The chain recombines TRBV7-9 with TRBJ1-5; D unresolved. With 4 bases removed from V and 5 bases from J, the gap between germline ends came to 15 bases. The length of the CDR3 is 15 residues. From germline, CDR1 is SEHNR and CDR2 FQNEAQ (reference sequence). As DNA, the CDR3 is TGTGCCAGCAGCTCGGACCGGGAAATTGATCAGCCCCAGCATTTT. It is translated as CASSSDREIDQPQHF.

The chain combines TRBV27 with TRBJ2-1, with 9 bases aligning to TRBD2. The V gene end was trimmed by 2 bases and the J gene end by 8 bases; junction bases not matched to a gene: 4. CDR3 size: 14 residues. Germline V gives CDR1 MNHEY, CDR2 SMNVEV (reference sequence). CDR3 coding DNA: TGTGCCAGCAGTTTACTAGCGGGATACGATGAGCAGTTCTTC. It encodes CASSLLAGYDEQFF.

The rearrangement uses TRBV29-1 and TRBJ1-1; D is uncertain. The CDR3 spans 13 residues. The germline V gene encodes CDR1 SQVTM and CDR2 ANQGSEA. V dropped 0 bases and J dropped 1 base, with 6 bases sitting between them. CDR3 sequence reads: CSVEDQQNTEAFF. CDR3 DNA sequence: TGCAGCGTTGAAGATCAACAGAACACTGAAGCTTTCTTT.

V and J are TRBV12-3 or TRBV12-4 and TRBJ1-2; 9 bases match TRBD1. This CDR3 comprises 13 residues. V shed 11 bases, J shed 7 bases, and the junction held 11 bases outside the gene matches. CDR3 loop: CAGGQTTGGGYTF. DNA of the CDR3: TGTGCCGGAGGACAGACGACAGGGGGTGGCTACACCTTC.

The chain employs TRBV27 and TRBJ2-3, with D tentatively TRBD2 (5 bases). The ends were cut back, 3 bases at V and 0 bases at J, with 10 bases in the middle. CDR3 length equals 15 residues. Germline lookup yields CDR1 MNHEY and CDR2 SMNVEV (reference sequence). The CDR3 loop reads CASSLSSVSTDTQYF. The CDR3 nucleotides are TGTGCCAGCAGTTTGAGTAGCGTAAGCACAGATACGCAGTATTTT.

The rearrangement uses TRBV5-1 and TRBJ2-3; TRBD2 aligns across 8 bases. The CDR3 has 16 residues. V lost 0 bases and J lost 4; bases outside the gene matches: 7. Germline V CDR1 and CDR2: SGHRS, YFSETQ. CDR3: CASSLGLVAGSDTQYF. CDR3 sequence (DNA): TGCGCCAGCAGCTTGGGGTTAGTAGCGGGATCAGATACGCAGTATTTT.

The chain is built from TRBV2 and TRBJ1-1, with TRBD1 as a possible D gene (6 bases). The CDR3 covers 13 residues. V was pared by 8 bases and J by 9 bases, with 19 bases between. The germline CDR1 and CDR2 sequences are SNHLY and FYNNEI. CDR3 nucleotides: TGTGCCAGCCACGCTACGGAACAGGGACAAGCTTTCTTT. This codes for CASHATEQGQAFF.

The CDR3 loop is CAYADRVNQPQHF. CDR3 nucleotides: TGTGCCTACGCGGACAGGGTCAATCAGCCCCAGCATTTT. The chain joins TRBV30 to TRBJ1-5, with 8 bases fitting TRBD1. The CDR3 runs 13 residues. Losses at the gene ends were 7 bases for V and 3 bases for J; bases not matched to a gene: 5. The V gene's germline CDR1 is GTSNPN and CDR2 SVGIG (reference sequence).

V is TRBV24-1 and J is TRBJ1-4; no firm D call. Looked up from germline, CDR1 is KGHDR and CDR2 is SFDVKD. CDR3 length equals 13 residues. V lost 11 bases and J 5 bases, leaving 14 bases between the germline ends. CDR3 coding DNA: TGTGCCATCCCGAGGCCCATAAATGAAAAACTGTTTTTT. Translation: CAIPRPINEKLFF.

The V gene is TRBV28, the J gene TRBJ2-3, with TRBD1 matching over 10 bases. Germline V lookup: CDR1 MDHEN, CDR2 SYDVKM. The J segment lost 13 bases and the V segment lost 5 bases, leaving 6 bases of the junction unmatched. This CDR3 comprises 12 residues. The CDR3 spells CASSLRQGAKYF. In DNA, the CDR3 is TGTGCCAGCAGTCTCCGACAGGGGGCGAAGTATTTT.

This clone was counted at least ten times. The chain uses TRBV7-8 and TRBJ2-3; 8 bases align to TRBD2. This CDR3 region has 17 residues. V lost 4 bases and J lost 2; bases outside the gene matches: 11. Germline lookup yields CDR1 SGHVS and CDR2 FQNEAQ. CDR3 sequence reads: CASSSREGGPDTDTQYF. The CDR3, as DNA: TGTGCCAGCAGCTCCCGGGAGGGGGGGCCTGACACAGATACGCAGTATTTT.

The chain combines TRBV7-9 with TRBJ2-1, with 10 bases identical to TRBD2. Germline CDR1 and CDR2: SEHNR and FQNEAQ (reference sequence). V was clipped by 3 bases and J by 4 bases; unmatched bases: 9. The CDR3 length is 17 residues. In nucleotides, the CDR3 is TGTGCCAGCAGCTTGCCCCAAGGGACTAGCGCATACAATGAGCAGTTCTTC. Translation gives CASSLPQGTSAYNEQFF.

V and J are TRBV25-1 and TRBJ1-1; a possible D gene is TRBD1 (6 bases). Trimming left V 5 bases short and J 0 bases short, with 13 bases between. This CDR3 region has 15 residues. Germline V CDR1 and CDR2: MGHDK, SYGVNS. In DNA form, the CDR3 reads TGTGCCAGCAGTCCCTCCGGACAGATGAACACTGAAGCTTTCTTT. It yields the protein CASSPSGQMNTEAFF.

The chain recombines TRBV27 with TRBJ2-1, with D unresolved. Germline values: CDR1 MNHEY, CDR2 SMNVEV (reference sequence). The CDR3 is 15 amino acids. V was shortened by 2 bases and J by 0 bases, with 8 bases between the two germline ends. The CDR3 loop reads CASSLGLSSYNEQFF. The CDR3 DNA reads TGTGCCAGCAGTTTAGGCCTCAGCTCCTACAATGAGCAGTTCTTC.

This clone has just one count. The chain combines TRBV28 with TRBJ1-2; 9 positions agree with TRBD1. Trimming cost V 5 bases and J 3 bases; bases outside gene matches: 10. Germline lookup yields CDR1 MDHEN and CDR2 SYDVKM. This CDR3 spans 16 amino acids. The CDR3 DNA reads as TGTGCCAGCAGTGTGGTCGGGACAGGGTCGCACTATGGCTACACCTTC. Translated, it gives CASSVVGTGSHYGYTF.

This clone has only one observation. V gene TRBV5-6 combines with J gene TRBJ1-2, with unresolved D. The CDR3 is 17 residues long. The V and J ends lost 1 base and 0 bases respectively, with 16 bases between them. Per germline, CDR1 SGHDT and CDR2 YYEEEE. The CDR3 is CASSLFIRTLANYGYTF. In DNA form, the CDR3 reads TGTGCCAGCAGCTTGTTCATCCGGACTTTAGCTAACTATGGCTACACCTTC.

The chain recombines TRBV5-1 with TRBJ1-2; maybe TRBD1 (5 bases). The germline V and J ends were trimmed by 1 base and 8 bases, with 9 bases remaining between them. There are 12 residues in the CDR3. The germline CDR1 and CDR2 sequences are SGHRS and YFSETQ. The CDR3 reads CASSLTGEGYTF. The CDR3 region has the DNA TGCGCCAGCAGCTTGACAGGCGAGGGCTACACCTTC.